The clone carrying this T cell receptor (beta chain) was picked up many times. Antigen unknown. Regarding time point: newly diagnosed GD, antithyroid drugs for less than 3 months. The TCR library used RNA extracted from PBMCs. These data are taken from a study of regulatory T cells in long-lasting Graves disease. Study details: Graves' patients diagnosed newly had used antithyroid drugs under 3 months. Overall study findings and caveats: Persistent disease preferred TRBV28, TRBJ1-2 and TRBJ2-5.

In building TCR beta libraries, iRepertoire HTBI primers were used together with Arm-PCR of CDR3 regions. TCRdb called the multiplex PCR reads again in MiXCR, with one record for every CDR3 protein. The table includes 370,000 or so distinct CDR3 sequences, around 15% detected once. This CDR3 spans 15 amino acids. The germline V gene encodes CDR1 LGHDT and CDR2 YNNKEL (reference sequence). V dropped 3 bases and J dropped 0 bases, with 9 bases sitting between them. Separately, the same data were catalogued under a study of T cells in Graves' hyperthyroidism and ophthalmopathy. From that second work: HTBI primers were employed in a first-round RT-PCR of the TCR CDR3.

The sequencing here drew on peripheral blood mononuclear cells (PBMCs), taken at new diagnosis, from a patient treated with antithyroid drugs. V usage is TRBV3-1 and J usage is TRBJ2-1; D call uncertain. The sequence derives from a woman in her late teens or twenties with Graves disease. CDR3 amino acids: CASSQSAFSYNEQFF. Here the CDR3 DNA reads TGTGCCAGCAGCCAGTCAGCATTCTCCTACAATGAGCAGTTCTTC.